The 20 T cell receptor beta chains below come from one sample, sequenced in a study of cytomegalovirus exposure and HLA in healthy donors. PCR involved 60 Vbeta and 13 Jbeta primers. Generated by immunoSEQ multiplex PCR, the TCRdb table keeps only in-frame clones and is missing some. Found here are around 76,000 clones; the top ten clones hold about 1.5%. The sample consisted of PBMCs. The receptors come from a woman in her fifties or sixties in good health and CMV-seronegative.

This chain links TRBV28 with TRBJ1-4, with D perhaps TRBD1 (6 bases). The CDR3 is made up of 15 amino acids. From germline, CDR1 is MDHEN and CDR2 SYDVKM. The V end lost 5 bases, the J end lost 8 bases, and 18 bases lay between the germline ends. CDR3 nucleotide sequence: TGTGCCAGCAGTCATAGCCAGGGGCCTCGAGAAAAACTGTTTTTT. It codes for CASSHSQGPREKLFF.

The V and J genes are TRBV28 and TRBJ1-1; 8 bases fit TRBD1. The junction had 14 bases not matched to a gene; V was cut back by 5 bases and J by 9 bases. From germline, CDR1 is MDHEN and CDR2 SYDVKM. This CDR3 spans 15 amino acids. CDR3 coding DNA: TGTGCCAGCAGTCCCAGGACAGGGAGGGATATTCAAGCTTTCTTT. Protein: CASSPRTGRDIQAFF.

The rearrangement uses TRBV5-1 and TRBJ2-2; D may be TRBD2 (7 bases). The germline CDR1 and CDR2 sequences are SGHRS and YFSETQ. The V end was cut by 0 bases, the J end by 6 bases, with 21 bases between. This CDR3 spans 18 amino acids. The CDR3 sequence is CASSLVYGGRTMAGELFF. Written as DNA, the CDR3 is TGCGCCAGCAGCTTGGTATACGGGGGGCGAACCATGGCCGGGGAGCTGTTTTTT. The whole variable domain, filled in from reference TRBV5-1 and TRBJ2-2, reads KAGVTQTPRYLIKTRGQQVTLSCSPISGHRSVSWYQQTPGQGLQFLFEYFSETQRNKGNFPGRFSGRQFSNSRSEMNVSTLELGDSALYLCASSLVYGGRTMAGELFFGEGSRLTVL.

The V call is TRBV6-1, the J call TRBJ2-1, with 7 bases that match TRBD2. This CDR3 has 14 residues. Germline V gene sequence: CDR1 MNHNS, CDR2 SASEGT. The ends lost 8 bases at V and 6 bases at J; junction bases unmatched: 10. The CDR3 sequence: CASRAGLLPNEQFF. In DNA form, the CDR3 reads TGTGCCAGCCGAGCGGGATTGCTGCCCAATGAGCAGTTCTTC.

V is TRBV19 and J is TRBJ1-4; weak D call: TRBD1 (6 bases). V gave up 5 bases and J gave up 8 bases, with 15 bases separating them. CDR3 length: 14 amino acids. The V gene's germline CDR1 is LNHDA and CDR2 SQIVND (reference sequence). The CDR3 coding sequence is TGTGCCAGTAGTGTACAGGGAGATGTGGAAAAACTGTTTTTT. Its protein is CASSVQGDVEKLFF.

V and J are TRBV13 and TRBJ2-7, with 7 bases matching TRBD1. After removal of 4 bases from V and 4 bases from J, the junction contained 10 bases not matched to a gene. In germline, CDR1 is PRHDT, CDR2 FYEKMQ (reference sequence). The CDR3 sequence is 15 residues long. The CDR3 coding sequence is TGTGCCAGCAGCTCGGGGACAGACCGGGTGTACGAGCAGTACTTC. Translating it yields CASSSGTDRVYEQYF.

The V and J genes are TRBV5-1 and TRBJ1-6; D perhaps matches TRBD1 (6 bases). V was pared by 8 bases and J by 5 bases, with 14 bases between. From germline, CDR1 is SGHRS and CDR2 YFSETQ. The CDR3 consists of 14 residues. The CDR3 DNA sequence: TGCGCCAGTTCCACAGGGCTTGATAATTCACCCCTCCACTTT. Its protein is CASSTGLDNSPLHF.

V and J are TRBV27 and TRBJ2-7, with 11 bases fitting TRBD2. The CDR3 covers 22 residues. Germline V lookup: CDR1 MNHEY, CDR2 SMNVEV (reference sequence). Trimming took 5 bases from V and 0 from J; bases not matched to a gene: 24. The CDR3 nucleotides read TGTGCCAGCAGTCCAGAGGGTCGTTGGGGGAGACTAGCGGGGAGAGACTCCTACGAGCAGTACTTC. Amino acids: CASSPEGRWGRLAGRDSYEQYF.

The J gene is TRBJ1-1, the V gene TRBV28; no definite D call. Trimming left V 3 bases short and J 8 bases short, with 16 bases between. Germline CDR1 is MDHEN and CDR2 is SYDVKM. The CDR3 is 14 residues long. CDR3 sequence: CASSFPTGTHEAFF. CDR3 DNA: TGTGCCAGCAGTTTTCCGACGGGAACACACGAAGCTTTCTTT.

The chain recombines TRBV5-6 with TRBJ2-2; D remains ambiguous. Trimming removed 4 bases at V and 1 base at J, with 11 bases between. Germline V gives CDR1 SGHDT, CDR2 YYEEEE. The CDR3 contains 15 residues. CDR3: CASSLNPGNTGELFF. CDR3 coding DNA: TGTGCCAGCAGCCTCAACCCGGGGAACACCGGGGAGCTGTTTTTT.

The V and J genes are TRBV7-8 and TRBJ1-1; TRBD1 matches at 9 bases. J gave up 11 bases and V 1 base, and 8 bases lay outside the gene matches. Germline CDR1 and CDR2: SGHVS and FQNEAQ. CDR3 size: 14 residues. The CDR3 DNA follows: TGTGCCAGCAGCTTAGGTGGACAGGGGAGTACTGCTTTCTTT. Its translation: CASSLGGQGSTAFF. The full variable domain, its missing parts supplied by reference TRBV7-8 and TRBJ1-1, is GAGVSQSPRYKVAKRGQDVALRCDPISGHVSLFWYQQALGQGPEFLTYFQNEAQLDKSGLPSDRFFAERPEGSVSTLKIQRTQQEDSAVYLCASSLGGQGSTAFFGQGTRLTVV.

The J gene is TRBJ1-1, the V gene TRBV4-2, with D uncertain. V was shortened by 3 bases and J by 5 bases, with 7 bases between the two germline ends. The CDR3 has 12 amino acids. From germline, CDR1 is LGHNA and CDR2 YNFKEQ. The CDR3 DNA reads TGTGCCAGCAGCCATTCGAGTACTGAAGCTTTCTTT. Translated, it gives CASSHSSTEAFF.

The V and J genes are TRBV6-5 and TRBJ2-7, with 9 bases identical to TRBD2. V dropped 1 base and J dropped 2; count of bases not matched to a gene: 3. Germline V gene lookup returns CDR1 MNHEY and CDR2 SVGAGI. The CDR3 is 15 amino acids. The CDR3: CASSYWRGGTYEQYF. The CDR3 DNA is TGTGCCAGCAGTTACTGGCGGGGGGGGACCTACGAGCAGTACTTC.

The chain employs TRBV2 and TRBJ1-2; no firm D call. This CDR3 comprises 13 residues. V was cut by 1 base and J by 4 bases, with 7 bases left in between. Germline loops: CDR1 SNHLY, CDR2 FYNNEI. CDR3 sequence reads: CASSEDTTYGYTF. The CDR3, as DNA: TGTGCCAGCAGTGAAGACACCACCTATGGCTACACCTTC.

The V gene is TRBV7-2, the J gene TRBJ2-7; 14 positions agree with TRBD2. This CDR3 region has 15 residues. Germline V lookup: CDR1 SGHTA, CDR2 FQGNSA. V shed 5 bases, J shed 4 bases, and the junction held 4 bases outside the gene matches. CDR3 DNA: TGTGCCAGCAGCCCCCGACTAGCGGGAGGGTACGAGCAGTACTTC. Protein: CASSPRLAGGYEQYF.

The chain has TRBV28 and TRBJ2-7, with 8 bases aligning to TRBD2. Per germline, CDR1 MDHEN and CDR2 SYDVKM. The V and J ends lost 7 bases and 3 bases, in that order; junction bases with no gene match: 11. CDR3 length equals 15 residues. This CDR3 is CASTPGGGGHYEQYF. The CDR3 DNA is TGTGCCAGCACCCCCGGGGGGGGTGGGCACTACGAGCAGTACTTC.

The chain recombines TRBV27 with TRBJ2-1; 11 bases align to TRBD2. Germline CDR1 MNHEY, CDR2 SMNVEV (reference sequence). This CDR3 region has 18 residues. V lost 6 bases to trimming and J lost 4 bases; unmatched junction nucleotides: 14. The CDR3 DNA is TGTGCCAGCAGCCGAAGACCCACCCTAGCGGGAGGTTACAATGAGCAGTTCTTC. It yields the protein CASSRRPTLAGGYNEQFF.

This chain uses TRBV18 with TRBJ2-7; 8 bases are a match to TRBD2. The CDR3 spans 13 residues. Trimming took 3 bases from V and 4 from J; bases not matched to a gene: 2. Germline V CDR1 and CDR2: KGHSH, LQKENI. The CDR3, as DNA: TGTGCCAGCTCACCTAGCGGGATATACGAGCAGTACTTC. It yields the protein CASSPSGIYEQYF.

The chain uses TRBV4-1 and TRBJ2-7; 9 nucleotides match TRBD1. The CDR3 extends over 16 amino acids. Germline V gene data show CDR1 as MGHRA and CDR2 as YSYEKL. V was clipped by 0 bases and J by 5 bases; unmatched bases: 8. CDR3 region: CASSQDGSGQGDEQYF. The CDR3 DNA reads TGCGCCAGCAGCCAAGATGGATCGGGACAGGGTGACGAGCAGTACTTC.

The chain joins TRBV5-4 to TRBJ2-2; 7 bases agree with TRBD2. With 2 bases clipped from V and 4 bases from J, the junction kept 5 bases outside the gene matches. The length of the CDR3 is 15 residues. The germline V gene encodes CDR1 SGHNT and CDR2 YYREEE (reference sequence). The CDR3 DNA follows: TGTGCCAGCAGCTTCGGGCGGGAGCGCACCGGGGAGCTGTTTTTT. Protein product: CASSFGRERTGELFF.